This T cell receptor (beta chain) was sequenced in a study of cytomegalovirus exposure and HLA in healthy donors. The CDR3 extends over 13 amino acids. Germline assignment: CDR1 KGHSH and CDR2 LQKENI. The V gene lost 2 bases and the J gene lost 5 bases, with 9 bases spanning the gap. Measured with immunoSEQ multiplex PCR; TCRdb has only the in-frame clones, and not every one. The table lists tens of thousands of clones, 95% of them singletons. J is TRBJ1-1 and V is TRBV18; perhaps TRBD1 as D (6 bases). Sequencing was done on a sample of PBMCs. The source is a woman between 18 and 29 years old in good health and CMV-seronegative. The CDR3 here is CASSPDRRTEAFF. CDR3 sequence (DNA): TGTGCCAGCTCACCAGACAGGCGGACTGAAGCTTTCTTT.